Shown below are 14 T cell receptor beta chains from a single sample sequenced in a study of regulatory T cells in long-lasting Graves disease. Time point noted: newly diagnosed GD, antithyroid drugs for less than 3 months. After RNA was extracted from PBMCs, the TCR library was made from it. With iRepertoire HTBI primers and Arm-PCR of CDR3 regions, TCR beta libraries were built. In TCRdb, the multiplex PCR reads were re-called with MiXCR into one record per CDR3 protein. The data show about 540,000 distinct CDR3 sequences, roughly 12% seen once. These data are also associated with another study on T cells in Graves' hyperthyroidism and ophthalmopathy.

Sequencing used peripheral blood mononuclear cells (PBMCs), obtained at new diagnosis, from a patient treated with antithyroid drugs. All receptors derive from a man aged 30 to 45 with Graves disease.

In this sample, this clonotype turned up many times. The genes are TRBV5-6 and TRBJ2-3; 14 nucleotides agree with TRBD2. The CDR3 has 17 amino acids. J gave up 6 bases and V 4 bases, and 10 bases lay outside the gene matches. Germline V lookup: CDR1 SGHDT, CDR2 YYEEEE. The CDR3 protein is CASSRKTTSGRADTQYF. The CDR3 nucleotides read TGTGCCAGCAGCAGAAAAACGACTAGCGGGAGGGCGGATACGCAGTATTTT.

This chain joins TRBV12-3 or TRBV12-4 and TRBJ2-5, with 8 bases that match TRBD2. This CDR3 is 14 amino acids long. V was clipped by 2 bases and J by 4 bases; unmatched bases: 3. CDR3 bases: TGTGCCAGCAGTTTAAGCGGGAGTTTAGAGACCCAGTACTTC. Protein product: CASSLSGSLETQYF.

This clonotype came up many times. V is TRBV3-1 and J is TRBJ1-2; a weak D match, TRBD1 (6 bases). V lost 5 bases, J lost 4 bases, and 17 bases lay in between. This CDR3 has 15 residues. CDR1 LGHDT and CDR2 YNNKEL come from the germline V gene (reference sequence). CDR3 nucleotide sequence: TGTGCCAGCAGCGTAGACAGGCGCTTTGGCTATGGCTACACCTTC. Translated: CASSVDRRFGYGYTF.

The chain joins TRBV3-1 to TRBJ2-7, with 10 bases identical to TRBD2. From germline, CDR1 is LGHDT and CDR2 YNNKEL (reference sequence). V lost 6 bases to trimming and J lost 2 bases; unmatched junction nucleotides: 7. The CDR3 has 15 residues. The CDR3, as DNA: TGTGCCAGCAGGAATAGCGGGAGGCCGACCTACGAGCAGTACTTC. Residues: CASRNSGRPTYEQYF.

The chain combines TRBV20-1 with TRBJ2-5, with D possibly TRBD1 on 6 matching bases. V was trimmed by 5 bases and J by 4 bases, leaving 11 bases between them. CDR1 is DFQATT and CDR2 is SNEGSKA in the germline V gene (reference sequence). This CDR3 has 12 amino acids. The CDR3 reads CSAVRGTETQYF. The CDR3 nucleotides read TGCAGTGCTGTTAGGGGGACAGAGACCCAGTACTTC.

The chain carries TRBV29-1 and TRBJ2-7; 8 bases are a match to TRBD1. CDR1 and CDR2 (germline): SQVTM, ANQGSEA. CDR3 length: 14 amino acids. With 1 base clipped from V and 1 base from J, the junction kept 3 bases outside the gene matches. The CDR3 here is CSVEGGDRSYEQYF. The CDR3, as DNA: TGCAGCGTTGAAGGGGGGGACAGGTCCTACGAGCAGTACTTC.

Points on this clonotype: The germline gene is not matched at one end of the junction; a read error may be the cause. The rearrangement joins TRBV2 to TRBJ2-7, with 7 bases identical to TRBD2. This CDR3 is built from 11 residues. Germline-derived CDR1 and CDR2 are SNHLY and FYNNEI. The CDR3 here is CASLLREPPCF. CDR3 bases: TGTGCCAGCTTGTTGCGGGAGCCGCCGTGCTTC.

Comment on this clonotype: This may be a read error, as it is one base from a much larger clone. The chain has TRBV9 and TRBJ2-3; 9 bases align to TRBD2. Per the germline V gene, CDR1 is SGDLS and CDR2 is YYNGEE. The V gene end was trimmed by 7 bases and the J gene end by 4 bases; junction bases not matched to a gene: 7. This CDR3 is 14 amino acids long. The CDR3 sequence is CASGPGTSPDTQYF. CDR3 DNA sequence: TGTGCCAGCGGCCCCGGGACTAGCCCAGATACGCAGTATTTT.

This clonotype has only a few counts. The V call is TRBV5-5, the J call TRBJ2-1; TRBD2 agrees at 8 bases. The CDR3 length is 15 residues. CDR1 SGHKS and CDR2 YYEKEE come from the germline V gene (reference sequence). V shed 3 bases, J shed 8 bases, and the junction held 10 bases outside the gene matches. In nucleotides, the CDR3 is TGTGCCAGCAGCTGGAGCGGGAGTGTTTCCCATGAGCAGTTCTTC. It translates to CASSWSGSVSHEQFF.

Of note for this clonotype: A much larger clone lies a single base off, so this may be a read error. The chain is built from TRBV12-3 or TRBV12-4 and TRBJ2-7; possibly TRBD1 for D (7 bases). The CDR3 extends over 14 amino acids. CDR3 nucleotide sequence: TGTGCCAGCAGTTTAAGACTAGGGGGCTACGGGCAGTACTTC. It specifies CASSLRLGGYGQYF.

The table lists this clonotype with a few counts. The gene calls are TRBV30 and TRBJ1-5; 8 bases fit TRBD1. CDR3 length equals 13 residues. Trimming at V came to 2 bases and at J to 7 bases, leaving 4 bases not matched to a gene. Germline CDR1 reads GTSNPN; CDR2 reads SVGIG (reference sequence). CDR3 loop: CAWSQGAGQPQHF. The CDR3 DNA reads TGTGCCTGGAGTCAGGGGGCAGGGCAGCCCCAGCATTTT.

A note on this clonotype: A read error may explain this, as a much larger clone is one base away. The V call is TRBV27, the J call TRBJ2-7, with D maybe TRBD2 (5 bases). Germline-derived CDR1 and CDR2 are MNHEY and SMNVEV (reference sequence). The CDR3 totals 13 residues. V was pared by 3 bases and J by 2 bases, with 8 bases between. As DNA, the CDR3 is TGTGCCAGCAGTTTCGGGATTCCCTACGAGCAGTACTTC. This translates into CASSFGIPYEQYF.

Many counts were recorded for this clonotype. The V gene is TRBV6-2 or TRBV6-3, the J gene TRBJ2-1, with 8 bases matching TRBD2. V gave up 0 bases and J gave up 6 bases; unmatched junction bases: 7. The germline V gene has CDR1 MNHEY and CDR2 SVGEGT. The CDR3 has 16 residues. In DNA, the CDR3 is TGTGCCAGCAGTTACTCATTGGGGACTAGTAGCAATGAGCAGTTCTTC. Translation gives CASSYSLGTSSNEQFF.

The chain combines TRBV18 with TRBJ1-6; tentatively, D is TRBD1 (5 bases). The CDR3 consists of 13 residues. The germline V gene encodes CDR1 KGHSH and CDR2 LQKENI. The V end lost 7 bases, the J end lost 8 bases, and 12 bases lay between the germline ends. The CDR3 bases are TGTGCCAGCTGCAGGGAGCTTGATTCACCCCTCCACTTT. The encoded protein is CASCRELDSPLHF.